The rows below give T cell receptor beta chains drawn from one sample of a study of blood T cells in healthy people across ages. TCRdb re-derived calls from the 5' RACE reads in MiXCR, one entry per CDR3 protein. The sample has over 1,500,000 distinct CDR3 sequences, around 40% seen once. Sample: blood. The receptors stem from a human donor in good health. Both conserved end residues are part of each CDR3. The D gene is left open where the match is weak. A row's size may be missing; if present it is once, few, many or a size class.

CDR3nt: TGTGCCAGCAGGAGAGCGGGGGGAGAGTCCCAGTACTTC; CDR3aa: CASRRAGGESQYF; j_gene: TRBJ2-5; abundance: .; d_gene: TRBD2; v_gene: TRBV6-5
CDR3nt: TGTGCCAGCAGCCCAGAGGGAGTCAGGGGCTACACCTTC; CDR3aa: CASSPEGVRGYTF; j_gene: TRBJ1-2; abundance: .; d_gene: .; v_gene: TRBV3-1
CDR3nt: TGCAGCGTTGGGGCTACGGATAATTCACCCCTCCACTTT; CDR3aa: CSVGATDNSPLHF; j_gene: TRBJ1-6; abundance: .; d_gene: .; v_gene: TRBV29-1
CDR3nt: TGTGCCAGCAGTTTTTTCCAGCGGGATGGATATGAGCAGTTCTTC; CDR3aa: CASSFFQRDGYEQFF; j_gene: TRBJ2-1; abundance: .; d_gene: TRBD2; v_gene: TRBV12-3/TRBV12-4
CDR3nt: TGCAGCGCCGGGTATCAGGCTGAAGCTTTCTTT; CDR3aa: CSAGYQAEAFF; j_gene: TRBJ1-1; abundance: .; d_gene: .; v_gene: TRBV29-1
CDR3nt: TGCAGTGCTCCTAGCGGGACTATCTACGAGCAGTACTTC; CDR3aa: CSAPSGTIYEQYF; j_gene: TRBJ2-7; abundance: .; d_gene: TRBD2; v_gene: TRBV20-1
CDR3nt: TGTGCCATCAGATCCGGGACGCTCGACAACAATGAGCAGTTCTTC; CDR3aa: CAIRSGTLDNNEQFF; j_gene: TRBJ2-1; abundance: .; d_gene: .; v_gene: TRBV10-3
CDR3nt: TGTGCCAGCAGCCAAGATACGACCTCCACCGGGGAGCTGTTTTTT; CDR3aa: CASSQDTTSTGELFF; j_gene: TRBJ2-2; abundance: .; d_gene: .; v_gene: TRBV4-2
CDR3nt: TGCGGTGCTAGAGGCTCGGCAGGTTACTACGAGCAGTACTTC; CDR3aa: CGARGSAGYYEQYF; j_gene: TRBJ2-7; abundance: .; d_gene: .; v_gene: TRBV20-1
CDR3nt: TGTGCCAGCAGGGGCCGGGAGACTTCGGACTACGAGCAGTACTTC; CDR3aa: CASRGRETSDYEQYF; j_gene: TRBJ2-7; abundance: .; d_gene: .; v_gene: TRBV28
CDR3nt: TGCAGTGCTGGGAACAGGGGCCGGGCTTTCTTT; CDR3aa: CSAGNRGRAFF; j_gene: TRBJ1-1; abundance: .; d_gene: TRBD1; v_gene: TRBV20-1
CDR3nt: TGTGCCAGCAGCACCGGGACAGGGCTACGAGATACGCAGTATTTT; CDR3aa: CASSTGTGLRDTQYF; j_gene: TRBJ2-3; abundance: .; d_gene: TRBD1; v_gene: TRBV9
CDR3nt: TGTGCCAGCAGCGGAAGGGTTGGGACTAGCGGGGACCCTCATACGCAGTATTTT; CDR3aa: CASSGRVGTSGDPHTQYF; j_gene: TRBJ2-3; abundance: .; d_gene: TRBD2; v_gene: TRBV4-2
CDR3nt: TGTGCCATCAGTGTTAACAATAACTATGGCTACACCTTC; CDR3aa: CAISVNNNYGYTF; j_gene: TRBJ1-2; abundance: few; d_gene: .; v_gene: TRBV10-3
CDR3nt: TGTGCCAGCAGTCCTGGCCCCGGGACAGGAAACTATGGCTACACCTTC; CDR3aa: CASSPGPGTGNYGYTF; j_gene: TRBJ1-2; abundance: .; d_gene: TRBD1; v_gene: TRBV27
CDR3nt: TGTGCCAGCAGTTACCCCAGAGATGAGCAGTTCTTC; CDR3aa: CASSYPRDEQFF; j_gene: TRBJ2-1; abundance: few; d_gene: .; v_gene: TRBV6-2/TRBV6-3
CDR3nt: TGTGCCAGCAGTTGGAGGGGAGGCTATGGCTACACCTTC; CDR3aa: CASSWRGGYGYTF; j_gene: TRBJ1-2; abundance: few; d_gene: .; v_gene: TRBV6-5
CDR3nt: TGCAGCGTTTACCGGGACAGTTTCTACGAGCAGTACTTC; CDR3aa: CSVYRDSFYEQYF; j_gene: TRBJ2-7; abundance: many; d_gene: TRBD1; v_gene: TRBV29-1
CDR3nt: TGTGCCAGCAGGGAGGACATAGGCACAGATACGCAGTATTTT; CDR3aa: CASREDIGTDTQYF; j_gene: TRBJ2-3; abundance: .; d_gene: .; v_gene: TRBV12-3/TRBV12-4
CDR3nt: TGTGCCAGCAGTTATTCGGGGGGGTCCCGTAACTATGGCTACACCTTC; CDR3aa: CASSYSGGSRNYGYTF; j_gene: TRBJ1-2; abundance: .; d_gene: .; v_gene: TRBV6-5
CDR3nt: TGTGCCAGCAGCTTGGGGACGGTCCCTTACGAGCAGTACTTC; CDR3aa: CASSLGTVPYEQYF; j_gene: TRBJ2-7; abundance: many; d_gene: .; v_gene: TRBV27
CDR3nt: TGCAGTGCTAGACGGGGTAACTATGGCTACACCTTC; CDR3aa: CSARRGNYGYTF; j_gene: TRBJ1-2; abundance: few; d_gene: .; v_gene: TRBV20-1
CDR3nt: TGTGCCAGCAGCTTAGGGGACAGGGGCAGTGAGCAGTTCTTC; CDR3aa: CASSLGDRGSEQFF; j_gene: TRBJ2-1; abundance: few; d_gene: TRBD1; v_gene: TRBV7-2
CDR3nt: TGCGCCAGCAGCTCGCAAGGACAGGGAGTCACTGAAGCTTTCTTT; CDR3aa: CASSSQGQGVTEAFF; j_gene: TRBJ1-1; abundance: .; d_gene: TRBD1; v_gene: TRBV5-1